This T cell receptor beta chain was sequenced in a study of cytotoxic CD8 clonotypes in ibrutinib-treated CLL. Profiled with immunoSEQ multiplex PCR; TCRdb holds only in-frame clones, not every one. The table records 150,000 to 200,000 clones, about 88% of them present only once. The ends were cut back, 7 bases at V and 2 bases at J, with 14 bases in the middle. Germline V CDR1 and CDR2: LNHDA, SQIVND (reference sequence). This CDR3 region has 15 residues. Sequenced here: PBMCs, sampled at disease progression, from a patient treated with ibrutinib. This TCR came from a human donor with chronic lymphocytic leukemia. The chain joins TRBV19 to TRBJ2-2; D is perhaps TRBD2 (6 bases). The CDR3 loop reads CASKARRENTGELFF. Written as DNA, the CDR3 is TGTGCCAGTAAGGCTCGGCGGGAAAACACCGGGGAGCTGTTTTTT.